The 2 T cell receptor beta chains in this list originate from one sample, sequenced in a study of neoadjuvant anti-PD-1 for oral cavity cancer. The protocol was immunoSEQ multiplex PCR, while the TCRdb copy is restricted to in-frame clones and leaves out a portion. The sample yields about 16,000 clones, 50% to 75% seen once. The specimen comprised PBMCs, sampled before nivolumab (anti-PD-1) treatment. All receptors come from a person aged 40 to 85 with oral cavity squamous cell carcinoma.

J is TRBJ1-1 and V is TRBV7-9; D is ambiguous. The CDR3 spans 13 residues. The germline V gene has CDR1 SEHNR and CDR2 FQNEAQ (reference sequence). Between the trimmed V and J ends, which lost 0 bases and 1 base, there was a span of 3 bases. The CDR3 protein is CASSLAGNTEAFF. DNA of the CDR3: TGTGCCAGCAGCTTAGCCGGGAACACTGAAGCTTTCTTT. The variable domain in full, completed from reference TRBV7-9 and TRBJ1-1, reads DTGVSQNPRHKITKRGQNVTFRCDPISEHNRLYWYRQTLGQGPEFLTYFQNEAQLEKSRLLSDRFSAERPKGSFSTLEIQRTEQGDSAMYLCASSLAGNTEAFFGQGTRLTVV.

The rearrangement links TRBV9 to TRBJ2-3, with 7 positions matching TRBD2. J was trimmed by 0 bases and V by 1 base; bases with no gene match: 5. The CDR3 length is 16 residues. CDR1 SGDLS and CDR2 YYNGEE come from the germline V gene. CDR3 region: CASSVTTSASTDTQYF. For the CDR3, the DNA is TGTGCCAGCAGCGTAACCACTAGCGCCAGCACAGATACGCAGTATTTT.